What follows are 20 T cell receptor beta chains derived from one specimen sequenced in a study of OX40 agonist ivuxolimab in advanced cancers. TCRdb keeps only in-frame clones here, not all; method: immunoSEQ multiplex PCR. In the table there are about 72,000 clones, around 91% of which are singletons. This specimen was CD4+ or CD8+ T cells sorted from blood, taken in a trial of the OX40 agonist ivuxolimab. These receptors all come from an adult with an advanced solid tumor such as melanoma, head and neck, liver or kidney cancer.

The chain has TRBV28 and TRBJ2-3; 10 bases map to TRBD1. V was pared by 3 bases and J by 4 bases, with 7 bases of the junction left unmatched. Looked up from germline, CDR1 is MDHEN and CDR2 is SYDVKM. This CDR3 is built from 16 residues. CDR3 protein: CASSFVTGGGSDTQYF. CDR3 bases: TGTGCCAGCAGTTTCGTGACAGGGGGCGGGTCAGATACGCAGTATTTT.

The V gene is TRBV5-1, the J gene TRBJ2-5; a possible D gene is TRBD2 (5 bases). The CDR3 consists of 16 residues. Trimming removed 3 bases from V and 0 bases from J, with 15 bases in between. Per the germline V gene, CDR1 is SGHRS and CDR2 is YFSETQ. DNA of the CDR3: TGCGCCAGCAGCTCACGAGGGATCAAGTACCAAGAGACCCAGTACTTC. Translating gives CASSSRGIKYQETQYF. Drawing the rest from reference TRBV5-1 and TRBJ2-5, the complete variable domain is KAGVTQTPRYLIKTRGQQVTLSCSPISGHRSVSWYQQTPGQGLQFLFEYFSETQRNKGNFPGRFSGRQFSNSRSEMNVSTLELGDSALYLCASSSRGIKYQETQYFGPGTRLLVL.

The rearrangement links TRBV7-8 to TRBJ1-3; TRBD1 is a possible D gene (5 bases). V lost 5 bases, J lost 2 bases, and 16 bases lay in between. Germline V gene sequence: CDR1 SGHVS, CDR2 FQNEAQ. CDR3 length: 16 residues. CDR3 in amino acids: CASSPDSGGAGNTIYF. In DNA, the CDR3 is TGTGCCAGCAGCCCTGACAGTGGGGGGGCTGGAAACACCATATATTTT. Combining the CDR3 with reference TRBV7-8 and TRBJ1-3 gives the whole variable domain GAGVSQSPRYKVAKRGQDVALRCDPISGHVSLFWYQQALGQGPEFLTYFQNEAQLDKSGLPSDRFFAERPEGSVSTLKIQRTQQEDSAVYLCASSPDSGGAGNTIYFGEGSWLTVV.

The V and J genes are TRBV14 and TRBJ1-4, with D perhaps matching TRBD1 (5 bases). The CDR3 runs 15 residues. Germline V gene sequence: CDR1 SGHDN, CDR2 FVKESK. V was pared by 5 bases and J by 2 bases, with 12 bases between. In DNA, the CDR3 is TGTGCCAGCAGCGAAGCAGGGTATACTAATGAAAAACTGTTTTTT. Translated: CASSEAGYTNEKLFF.

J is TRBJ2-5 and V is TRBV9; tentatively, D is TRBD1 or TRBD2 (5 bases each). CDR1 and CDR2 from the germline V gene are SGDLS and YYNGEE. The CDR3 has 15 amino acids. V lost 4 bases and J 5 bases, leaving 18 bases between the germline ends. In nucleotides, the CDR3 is TGTGCCAGCAGCCCAAGGGCCGCGAGGGGCGAGACCCAGTACTTC. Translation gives CASSPRAARGETQYF.

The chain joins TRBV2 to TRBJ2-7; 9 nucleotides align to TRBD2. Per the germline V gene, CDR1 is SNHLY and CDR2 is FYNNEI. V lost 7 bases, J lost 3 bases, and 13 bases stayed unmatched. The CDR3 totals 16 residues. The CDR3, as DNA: TGTGCCAGCATGCGGTCTAGCGGGACTCCGATCTACGAGCAGTACTTC. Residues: CASMRSSGTPIYEQYF.

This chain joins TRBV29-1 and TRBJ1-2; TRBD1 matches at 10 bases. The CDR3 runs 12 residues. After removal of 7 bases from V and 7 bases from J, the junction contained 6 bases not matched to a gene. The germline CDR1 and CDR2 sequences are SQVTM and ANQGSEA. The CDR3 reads CSARQGAIGYTF. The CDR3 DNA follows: TGCAGCGCCAGACAGGGGGCGATTGGCTACACCTTC. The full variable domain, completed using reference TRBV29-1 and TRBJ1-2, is SAVISQKPSRDICQRGTSLTIQCQVDSQVTMMFWYRQQPGQSLTLIATANQGSEATYESGFVIDKFPISRPNLTFSTLTVSNMSPEDSSIYLCSARQGAIGYTFGSGTRLTVV.

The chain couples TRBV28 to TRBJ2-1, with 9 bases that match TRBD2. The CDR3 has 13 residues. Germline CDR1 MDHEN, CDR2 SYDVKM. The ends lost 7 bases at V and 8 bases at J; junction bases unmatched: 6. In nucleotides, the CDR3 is TGTGCCAGCATTGGGCGGGGGGGTTATGAGCAGTTCTTC. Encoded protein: CASIGRGGYEQFF. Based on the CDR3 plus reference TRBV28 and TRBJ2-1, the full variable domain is DVKVTQSSRYLVKRTGEKVFLECVQDMDHENMFWYRQDPGLGLRLIYFSYDVKMKEKGDIPEGYSVSREKKERFSLILESASTNQTSMYLCASIGRGGYEQFFGPGTRLTVL.

CDR3 sequence: CASSFGESYEQYF. The CDR3 DNA reads as TGTGCCAGCAGCTTTGGGGAGAGCTACGAGCAGTACTTC. This chain links TRBV11-3 with TRBJ2-7; D may be TRBD2 (5 bases). CDR1 SGHNT and CDR2 YENEEA come from the germline V gene. Trimming pared 3 bases from V and 3 bases from J, leaving 9 bases between. This CDR3 is built from 13 residues.

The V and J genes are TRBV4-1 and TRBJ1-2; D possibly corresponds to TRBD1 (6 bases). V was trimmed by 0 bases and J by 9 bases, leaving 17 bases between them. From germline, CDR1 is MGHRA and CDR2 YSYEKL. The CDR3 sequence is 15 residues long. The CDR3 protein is CASSQDTGRGIRYTF. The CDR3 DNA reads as TGCGCCAGCAGCCAAGATACGGGGAGGGGGATTCGCTACACCTTC.

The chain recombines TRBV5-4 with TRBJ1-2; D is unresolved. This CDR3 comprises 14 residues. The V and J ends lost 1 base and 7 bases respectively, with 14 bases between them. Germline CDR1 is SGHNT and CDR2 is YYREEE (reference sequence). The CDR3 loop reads CASSLWQIKGGYTF. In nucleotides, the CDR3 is TGTGCCAGCAGCTTGTGGCAGATCAAGGGTGGCTACACCTTC.

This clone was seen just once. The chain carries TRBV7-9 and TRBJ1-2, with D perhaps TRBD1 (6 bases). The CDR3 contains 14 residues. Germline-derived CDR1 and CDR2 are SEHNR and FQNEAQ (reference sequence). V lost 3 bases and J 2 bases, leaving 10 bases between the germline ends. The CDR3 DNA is TGTGCCAGCAGCTTGGACAGCGGGAACTATGGCTACACCTTC. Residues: CASSLDSGNYGYTF. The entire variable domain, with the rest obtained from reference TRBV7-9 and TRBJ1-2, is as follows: DTGVSQNPRHKITKRGQNVTFRCDPISEHNRLYWYRQTLGQGPEFLTYFQNEAQLEKSRLLSDRFSAERPKGSFSTLEIQRTEQGDSAMYLCASSLDSGNYGYTFGSGTRLTVV.

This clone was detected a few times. CDR3 sequence reads: CASNPNAGGYGYTF. CDR3 coding DNA: TGTGCCAGCAACCCAAATGCGGGAGGGTATGGCTACACCTTC. V usage is TRBV6-1 and J usage is TRBJ1-2, with D unclear. The CDR3 loop spans 14 amino acids. The ends were cut back, 7 bases at V and 5 bases at J, with 17 bases in the middle. Germline V gene lookup returns CDR1 MNHNS and CDR2 SASEGT.

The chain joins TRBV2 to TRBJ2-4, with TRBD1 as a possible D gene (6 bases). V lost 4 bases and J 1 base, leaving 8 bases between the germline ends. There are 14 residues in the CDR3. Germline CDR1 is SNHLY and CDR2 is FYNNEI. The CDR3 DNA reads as TGTGCCAGCAGTGCTGACAGGGCCAAAAACATTCAGTACTTC. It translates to CASSADRAKNIQYF. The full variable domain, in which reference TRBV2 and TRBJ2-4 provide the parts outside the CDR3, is EPEVTQTPSHQVTQMGQEVILRCVPISNHLYFYWYRQILGQKVEFLVSFYNNEISEKSEIFDDQFSVERPDGSNFTLKIRSTKLEDSAMYFCASSADRAKNIQYFGAGTRLSVL.

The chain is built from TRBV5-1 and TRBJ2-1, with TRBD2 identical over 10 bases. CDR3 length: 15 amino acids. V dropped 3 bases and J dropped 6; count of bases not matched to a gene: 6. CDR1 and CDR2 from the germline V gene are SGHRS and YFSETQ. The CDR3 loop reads CASSSGTSVSNEQFF. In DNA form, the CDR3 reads TGCGCCAGCAGCTCCGGGACTAGCGTTTCCAATGAGCAGTTCTTC.

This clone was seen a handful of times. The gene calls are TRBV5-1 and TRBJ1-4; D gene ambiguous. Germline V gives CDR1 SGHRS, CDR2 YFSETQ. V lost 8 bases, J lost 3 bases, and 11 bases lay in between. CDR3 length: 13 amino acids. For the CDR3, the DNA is TGCGCCAGTAGTATAAAAGCTAATGAAAAACTGTTTTTT. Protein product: CASSIKANEKLFF.

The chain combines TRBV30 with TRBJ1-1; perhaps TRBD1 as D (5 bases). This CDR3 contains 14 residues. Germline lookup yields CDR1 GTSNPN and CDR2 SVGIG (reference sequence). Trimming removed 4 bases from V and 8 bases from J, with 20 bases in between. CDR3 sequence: CAWTNKPRDPEAFF. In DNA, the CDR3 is TGTGCCTGGACCAACAAACCCCGGGACCCAGAAGCTTTCTTT.

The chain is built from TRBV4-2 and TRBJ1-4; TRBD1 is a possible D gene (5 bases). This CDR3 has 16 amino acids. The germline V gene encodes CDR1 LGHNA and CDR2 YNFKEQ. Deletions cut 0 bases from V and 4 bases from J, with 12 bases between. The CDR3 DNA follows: TGTGCCAGCAGCCAAGACGGAGGGGCTGGTAATGAAAAACTGTTTTTT. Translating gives CASSQDGGAGNEKLFF.

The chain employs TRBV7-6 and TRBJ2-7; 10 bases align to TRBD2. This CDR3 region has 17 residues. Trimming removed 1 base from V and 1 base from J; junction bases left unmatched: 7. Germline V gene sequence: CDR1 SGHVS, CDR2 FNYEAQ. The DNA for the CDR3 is TGTGCCAGCAGCTTAGAGCCTAGCGGGAGCGGATCCTACGAGCAGTACTTC. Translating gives CASSLEPSGSGSYEQYF.

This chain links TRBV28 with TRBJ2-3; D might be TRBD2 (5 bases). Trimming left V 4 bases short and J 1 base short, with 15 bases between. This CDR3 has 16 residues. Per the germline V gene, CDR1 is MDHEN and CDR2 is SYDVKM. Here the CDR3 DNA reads TGTGCCAGCAGTTCGAGGGTGGCGCGGCGCACAGATACGCAGTATTTT. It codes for CASSSRVARRTDTQYF.